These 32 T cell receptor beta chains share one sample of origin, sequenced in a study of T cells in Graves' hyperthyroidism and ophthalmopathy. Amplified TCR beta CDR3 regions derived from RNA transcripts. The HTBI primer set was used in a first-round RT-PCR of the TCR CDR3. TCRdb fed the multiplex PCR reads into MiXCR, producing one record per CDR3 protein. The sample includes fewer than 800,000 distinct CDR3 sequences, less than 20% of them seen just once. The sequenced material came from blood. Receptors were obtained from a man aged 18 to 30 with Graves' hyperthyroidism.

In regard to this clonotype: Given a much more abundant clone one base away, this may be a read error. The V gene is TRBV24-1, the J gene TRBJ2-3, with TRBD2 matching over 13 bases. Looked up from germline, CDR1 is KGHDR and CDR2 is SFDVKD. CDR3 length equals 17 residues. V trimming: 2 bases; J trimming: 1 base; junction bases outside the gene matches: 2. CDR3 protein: CATSDYGTSGGTDTQYF. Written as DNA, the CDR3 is TGTGCCACCAGTGATTACGGGACTAGCGGGGGCACAGATACGCAGTATTTT.

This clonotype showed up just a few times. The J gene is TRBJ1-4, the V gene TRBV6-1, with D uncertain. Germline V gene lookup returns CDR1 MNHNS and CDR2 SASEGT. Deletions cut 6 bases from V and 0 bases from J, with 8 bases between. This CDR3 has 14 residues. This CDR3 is CASRRRPTNEKLFF. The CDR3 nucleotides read TGTGCCAGCAGACGCAGACCAACTAATGAAAAACTGTTTTTT.

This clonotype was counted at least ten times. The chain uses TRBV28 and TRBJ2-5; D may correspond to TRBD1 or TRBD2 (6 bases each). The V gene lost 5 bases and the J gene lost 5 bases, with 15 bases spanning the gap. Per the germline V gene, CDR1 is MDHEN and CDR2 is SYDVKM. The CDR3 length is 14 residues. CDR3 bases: TGTGCCAGCAGTGTAAAGGGGGGCAGGGAGACCCAGTACTTC. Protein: CASSVKGGRETQYF.

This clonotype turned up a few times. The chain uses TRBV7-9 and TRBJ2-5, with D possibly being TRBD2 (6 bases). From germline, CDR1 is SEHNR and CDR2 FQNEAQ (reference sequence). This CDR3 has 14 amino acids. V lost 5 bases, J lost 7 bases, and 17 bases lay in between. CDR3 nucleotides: TGTGCCAGCAGCCTTGGGACTCCTATTGGGACCCAGTACTTC. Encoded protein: CASSLGTPIGTQYF.

The CDR3 DNA follows: TGTGCCAGCATCAAAGGGGGGGGAGTCAGCTCCTACAATGAGCAGTTCTTC. The encoded protein is CASIKGGGVSSYNEQFF. The chain uses TRBV6-1 and TRBJ2-1; D is perhaps TRBD2 (7 bases). The CDR3 extends over 17 amino acids. Trimming left V 7 bases short and J 0 bases short, with 19 bases between. Per germline, CDR1 MNHNS and CDR2 SASEGT.

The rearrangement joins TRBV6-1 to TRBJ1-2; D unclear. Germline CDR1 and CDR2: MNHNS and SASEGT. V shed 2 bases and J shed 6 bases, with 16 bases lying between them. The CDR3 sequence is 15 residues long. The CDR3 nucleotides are TGTGCCAGCAGTGAAAGGGCCTCCCTGCTGGATGGCTACACCTTC. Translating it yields CASSERASLLDGYTF.

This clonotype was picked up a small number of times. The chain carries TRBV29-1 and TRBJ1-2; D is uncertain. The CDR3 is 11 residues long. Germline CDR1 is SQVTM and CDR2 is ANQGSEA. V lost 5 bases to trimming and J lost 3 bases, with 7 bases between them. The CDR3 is CSVPWDYGYTF. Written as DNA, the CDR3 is TGCAGCGTTCCCTGGGACTATGGCTACACCTTC.

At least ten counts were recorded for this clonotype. In DNA, the CDR3 is TGTGCCAGCAGTTTTTTAGAAAGCAACGAGCAGTACTTC. Translated, it gives CASSFLESNEQYF. The rearrangement uses TRBV28 and TRBJ2-7; D ambiguous. Trimming removed 3 bases at V and 5 bases at J, with 11 bases between. The CDR3 length is 13 residues. Germline V gives CDR1 MDHEN, CDR2 SYDVKM.

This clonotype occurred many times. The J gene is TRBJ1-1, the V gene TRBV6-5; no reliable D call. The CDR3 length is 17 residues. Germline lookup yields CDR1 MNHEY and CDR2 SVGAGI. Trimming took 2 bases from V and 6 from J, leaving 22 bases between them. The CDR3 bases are TGTGCCAGCAGTTACCGCCGACATGGGCGGCTCGTTTCTGAAGCTTTCTTT. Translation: CASSYRRHGRLVSEAFF.

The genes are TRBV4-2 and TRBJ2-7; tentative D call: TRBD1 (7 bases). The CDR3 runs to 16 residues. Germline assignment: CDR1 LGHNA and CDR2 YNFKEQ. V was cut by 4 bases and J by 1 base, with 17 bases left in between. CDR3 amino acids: CASSLGGPGGSYEQYF. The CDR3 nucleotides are TGTGCCAGCAGCCTAGGGGGCCCCGGGGGTTCCTACGAGCAGTACTTC.

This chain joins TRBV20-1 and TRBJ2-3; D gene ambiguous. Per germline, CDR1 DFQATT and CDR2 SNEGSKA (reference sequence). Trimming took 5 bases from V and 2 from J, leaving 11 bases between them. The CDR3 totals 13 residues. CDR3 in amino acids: CSALTHYTDTQYF. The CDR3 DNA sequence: TGCAGTGCTCTCACACACTACACAGATACGCAGTATTTT.

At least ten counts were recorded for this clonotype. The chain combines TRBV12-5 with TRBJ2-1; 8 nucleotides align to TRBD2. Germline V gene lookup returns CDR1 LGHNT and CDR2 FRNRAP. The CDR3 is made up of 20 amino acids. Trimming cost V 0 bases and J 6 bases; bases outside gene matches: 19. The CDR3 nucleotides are TGTGCTAGTGGTTTGGTACGGGAGGGTTATATTTCCGGAGGGGTCAATGAGCAGTTCTTC. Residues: CASGLVREGYISGGVNEQFF.

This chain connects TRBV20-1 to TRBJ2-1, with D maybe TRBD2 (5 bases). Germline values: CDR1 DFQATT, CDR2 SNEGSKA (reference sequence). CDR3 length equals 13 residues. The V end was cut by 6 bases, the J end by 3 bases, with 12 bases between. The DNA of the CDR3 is TGCAGTGCGAGGGTCGTTCTCTACAATGAGCAGTTCTTC. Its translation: CSARVVLYNEQFF.

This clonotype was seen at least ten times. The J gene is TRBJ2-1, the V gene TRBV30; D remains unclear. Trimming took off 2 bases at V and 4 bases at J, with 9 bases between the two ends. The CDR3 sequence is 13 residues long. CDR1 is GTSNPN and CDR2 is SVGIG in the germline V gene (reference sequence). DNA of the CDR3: TGTGCCTGGAGTTATGGCGGATACAATGAGCAGTTCTTC. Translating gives CAWSYGGYNEQFF. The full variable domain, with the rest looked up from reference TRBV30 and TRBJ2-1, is SQTIHQWPATLVQPVGSPLSLECTVEGTSNPNLYWYRQAAGRGLQLLFYSVGIGQISSEVPQNLSASRPQDRQFILSSKKLLLSDSGFYLCAWSYGGYNEQFFGPGTRLTVL.

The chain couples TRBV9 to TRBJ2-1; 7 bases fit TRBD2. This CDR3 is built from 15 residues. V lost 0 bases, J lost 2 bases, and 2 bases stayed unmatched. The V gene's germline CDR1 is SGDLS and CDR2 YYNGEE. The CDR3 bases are TGTGCCAGCAGCGTAGCTAGCGGAGCCTACAATGAGCAGTTCTTC. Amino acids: CASSVASGAYNEQFF.

CDR3 protein: CASTRKGTDTQYF. CDR3 coding DNA: TGTGCCAGTACACGAAAGGGTACAGATACGCAGTATTTT. This chain joins TRBV19 and TRBJ2-3; the D is unclear. CDR1 LNHDA and CDR2 SQIVND come from the germline V gene (reference sequence). CDR3 length: 13 amino acids. Trimming pared 7 bases from V and 3 bases from J, leaving 11 bases between.

The CDR3 bases are TGTGCCAGCAGCCCCCGCTGGGTCGCGGACCGAAACTATGGCTACACCTTC. Its translation is CASSPRWVADRNYGYTF. The V call is TRBV7-8, the J call TRBJ1-2; no definite D call. Germline-derived CDR1 and CDR2 are SGHVS and FQNEAQ. This CDR3 is built from 17 residues. Trimming pared 5 bases from V and 2 bases from J, leaving 21 bases between.

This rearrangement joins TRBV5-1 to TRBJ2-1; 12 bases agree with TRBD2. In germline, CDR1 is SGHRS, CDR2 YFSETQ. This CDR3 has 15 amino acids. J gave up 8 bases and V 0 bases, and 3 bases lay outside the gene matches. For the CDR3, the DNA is TGCGCCAGCAGCTTGGGGACTAGCGGGAAAGATGAGCAGTTCTTC. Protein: CASSLGTSGKDEQFF.

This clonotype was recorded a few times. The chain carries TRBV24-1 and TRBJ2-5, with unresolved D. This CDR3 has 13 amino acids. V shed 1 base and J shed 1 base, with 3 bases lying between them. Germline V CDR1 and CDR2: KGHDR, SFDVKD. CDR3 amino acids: CATSDFSQETQYF. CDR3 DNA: TGTGCCACCAGTGATTTCTCCCAAGAGACCCAGTACTTC.

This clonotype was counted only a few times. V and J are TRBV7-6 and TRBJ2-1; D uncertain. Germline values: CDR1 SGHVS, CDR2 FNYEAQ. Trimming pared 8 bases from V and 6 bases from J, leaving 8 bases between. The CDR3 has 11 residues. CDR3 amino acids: CASGSTNEQFF. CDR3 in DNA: TGTGCCAGCGGATCTACCAATGAGCAGTTCTTC.

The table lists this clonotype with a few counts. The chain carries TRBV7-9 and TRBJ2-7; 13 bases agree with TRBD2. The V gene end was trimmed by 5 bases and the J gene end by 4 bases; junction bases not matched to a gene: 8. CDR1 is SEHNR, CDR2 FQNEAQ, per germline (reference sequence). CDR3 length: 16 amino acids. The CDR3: CASSPGLAGAPYEQYF. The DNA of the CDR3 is TGTGCCAGCAGCCCAGGACTAGCGGGAGCGCCTTACGAGCAGTACTTC.

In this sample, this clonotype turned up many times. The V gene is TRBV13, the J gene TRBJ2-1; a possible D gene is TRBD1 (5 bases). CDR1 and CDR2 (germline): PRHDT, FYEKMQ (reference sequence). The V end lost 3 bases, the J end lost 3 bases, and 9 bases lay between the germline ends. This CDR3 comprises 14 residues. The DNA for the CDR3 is TGTGCCAGCAGCTTTCCCCAGGGCTACAATGAGCAGTTCTTC. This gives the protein CASSFPQGYNEQFF.

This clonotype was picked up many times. CDR3 nucleotide sequence: TGTGCCAGCAGTTCAGGGGGCCCCTACGAGCAGTACTTC. Protein: CASSSGGPYEQYF. The V call is TRBV6-2 or TRBV6-3, the J call TRBJ2-7; the match to TRBD1 covers 8 bases. The CDR3 is 13 residues long. Germline CDR1 and CDR2: MNHEY and SVGEGT. After removal of 4 bases from V and 2 bases from J, the junction contained 1 base not matched to a gene.

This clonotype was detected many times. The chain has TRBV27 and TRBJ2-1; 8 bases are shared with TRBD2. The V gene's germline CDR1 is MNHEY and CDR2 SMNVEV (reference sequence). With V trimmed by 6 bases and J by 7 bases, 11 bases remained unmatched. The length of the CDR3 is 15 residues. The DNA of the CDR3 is TGTGCCAGCAGAGATCGAGCGGGAGTTCGTAATGAGCAGTTCTTC. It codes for CASRDRAGVRNEQFF.

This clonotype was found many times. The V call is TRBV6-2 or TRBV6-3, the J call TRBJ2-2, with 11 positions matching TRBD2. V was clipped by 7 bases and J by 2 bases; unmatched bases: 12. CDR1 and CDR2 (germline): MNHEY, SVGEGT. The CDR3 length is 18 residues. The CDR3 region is CASTKRRLAGGNTGELFF. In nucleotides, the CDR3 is TGTGCCAGCACCAAAAGGAGGCTAGCGGGAGGCAACACCGGGGAGCTGTTTTTT.

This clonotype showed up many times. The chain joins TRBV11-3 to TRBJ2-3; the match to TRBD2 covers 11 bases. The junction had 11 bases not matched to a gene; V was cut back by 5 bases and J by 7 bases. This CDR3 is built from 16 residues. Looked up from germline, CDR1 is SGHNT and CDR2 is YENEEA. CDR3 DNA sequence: TGTGCCAGCAGCGCCTTAGCGGGAGGGGAACCTAATACGCAGTATTTT. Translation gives CASSALAGGEPNTQYF.

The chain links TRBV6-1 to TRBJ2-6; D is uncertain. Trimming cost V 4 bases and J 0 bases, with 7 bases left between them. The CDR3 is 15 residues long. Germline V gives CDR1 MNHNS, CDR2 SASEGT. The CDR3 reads CASSGRVSGANVLTF. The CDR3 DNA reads TGTGCCAGCAGTGGTCGCGTCTCTGGGGCCAACGTCCTGACTTTC.

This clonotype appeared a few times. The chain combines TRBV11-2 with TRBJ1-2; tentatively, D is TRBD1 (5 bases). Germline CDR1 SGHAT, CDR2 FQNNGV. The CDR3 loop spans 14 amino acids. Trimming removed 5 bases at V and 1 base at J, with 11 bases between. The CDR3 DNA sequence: TGTGCCAGCAGCGCGGGACCGATTAACTATGGCTACACCTTC. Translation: CASSAGPINYGYTF.

The CDR3: CASSQAGTSGGADTQYF. The CDR3 DNA sequence: TGTGCCAGCAGCCAAGCCGGGACTAGCGGGGGTGCAGATACGCAGTATTTT. The chain has TRBV3-1 and TRBJ2-3; 14 nucleotides align to TRBD2. CDR1 is LGHDT, CDR2 YNNKEL, per germline (reference sequence). V lost 1 base to trimming and J lost 4 bases; unmatched junction nucleotides: 4. The CDR3 loop spans 17 amino acids.

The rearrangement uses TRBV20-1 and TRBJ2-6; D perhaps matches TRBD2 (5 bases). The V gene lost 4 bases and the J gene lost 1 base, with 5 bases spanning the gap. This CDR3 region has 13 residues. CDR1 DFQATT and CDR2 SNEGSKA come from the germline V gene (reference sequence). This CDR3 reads CSATGSGANVLTF. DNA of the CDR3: TGCAGTGCTACGGGGTCTGGGGCCAACGTCCTGACTTTC.

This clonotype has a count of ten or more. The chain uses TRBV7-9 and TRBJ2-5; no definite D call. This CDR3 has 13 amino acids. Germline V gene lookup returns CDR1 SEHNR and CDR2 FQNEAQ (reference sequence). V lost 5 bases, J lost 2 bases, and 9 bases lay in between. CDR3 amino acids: CASSQAAQETQYF. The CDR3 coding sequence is TGTGCCAGCAGCCAGGCTGCGCAAGAGACCCAGTACTTC.

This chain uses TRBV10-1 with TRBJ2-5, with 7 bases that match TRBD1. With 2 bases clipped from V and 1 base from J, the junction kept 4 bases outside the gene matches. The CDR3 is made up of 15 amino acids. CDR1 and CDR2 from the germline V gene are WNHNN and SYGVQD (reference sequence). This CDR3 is CASSETTGPQETQYF. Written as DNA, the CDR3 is TGCGCCAGCAGTGAGACGACAGGGCCCCAAGAGACCCAGTACTTC.